This T cell receptor (beta chain) stems from a study of blood T cell repertoires in COVID-19. Trimming took off 5 bases at V and 13 bases at J, with 15 bases between the two ends. CDR3 length: 12 residues. CDR1 SGHVS and CDR2 FQNEAQ come from the germline V gene. In the authors' workflow: By means of reference gene primer amplification, nucleated cell counts were estimated. Clones were sequenced by immunoSEQ multiplex PCR, and TCRdb holds only the in-frame ones, with some missing. That table furnishes V, J and clone size, whereas the DNA furnished D and trimming. The sample contains about 160,000 clones, about 86% of which appear only once. Participant age was about 18 to 89 years, and participants resided in fewer than 30 US areas. This clone was seen just once.

V and J are TRBV7-8 and TRBJ2-1; no clear D gene. Source material: PBMCs or T cells enriched from blood (not recorded which). The receptor's source is a woman in her forties or fifties in a cohort exposed to, infected with or recovered from COVID-19 (not recorded which). CDR3 DNA: TGTGCCAGCAGCCCCGAGGCTTTCCGCCAGTTCTTC. Its protein is CASSPEAFRQFF.